These T cell receptor beta chains were read from a single sample in a study of OX40 agonist ivuxolimab in advanced cancers. TCRdb keeps only in-frame clones here, not all; method: immunoSEQ multiplex PCR. The sample gives nearly 110,000 clones, less than 95% of which show up once; more than 0.4% is in the top ten. The input for sequencing was CD4+ or CD8+ T cells sorted from blood, taken in a trial of the OX40 agonist ivuxolimab. All receptors derive from an adult with an advanced solid tumor such as melanoma, head and neck, liver or kidney cancer. The CDR3 runs from the conserved cysteine through the conserved F or W. The D gene is left open where the match is weak. The size entry is marked missing in some rows and otherwise reads once, few, many or a size class.

TRBV6-1	.	.	TRBJ1-1	CASSEGPGTDTEAFF	TGTGCCAGCAGTGAAGGCCCGGGGACGGACACTGAAGCTTTCTTT
TRBV6-4	.	.	TRBJ2-3	CASSESGLPEDTQYF	TGTGCCAGCAGTGAGTCGGGTCTCCCCGAGGATACGCAGTATTTT
TRBV5-4	.	TRBD1	TRBJ2-3	CASTLGQGPTDTQYF	TGTGCCAGCACCTTGGGACAGGGTCCGACAGATACGCAGTATTTT
TRBV15	.	.	TRBJ2-7	CATSNPPTYEQYF	TGTGCCACCAGCAATCCCCCCACCTACGAGCAGTACTTC
TRBV14	.	TRBD1	TRBJ1-4	CASSPRQGTEKLFF	TGTGCCAGCAGCCCACGACAGGGTACTGAAAAACTGTTTTTT
TRBV10-2	.	TRBD2	TRBJ2-7	CASSARAGGTYEQYF	TGCGCCAGCAGTGCACGAGCGGGGGGAACCTACGAGCAGTACTTC
TRBV28	.	TRBD1	TRBJ2-7	CASSSPGTGFREQYF	TGTGCCAGCAGCTCCCCCGGGACAGGGTTTCGGGAGCAGTACTTC
TRBV6-5	.	.	TRBJ1-3	CASGLSANSGNTIYF	TGTGCCAGCGGCCTGAGTGCAAACTCTGGAAACACCATATATTTT
TRBV7-9	.	.	TRBJ1-2	CASSLTMGRPYGYTF	TGTGCCAGCAGCTTAACCATGGGGCGGCCCTATGGCTACACCTTC
TRBV15	once	.	TRBJ2-1	CATSRDYGVYNEQFF	TGTGCCACCAGCAGAGATTATGGGGTTTACAATGAGCAGTTCTTC
TRBV6-1	.	.	TRBJ2-7	CASSTGGTSSYEQYF	TGTGCCAGCAGTACTGGCGGGACAAGCTCCTACGAGCAGTACTTC
TRBV9	few	TRBD1	TRBJ1-2	CASSDGQGAYGYTF	TGTGCCAGCAGCGACGGGCAGGGGGCATATGGCTACACCTTC
TRBV7-2	.	TRBD1	TRBJ1-2	CASSLAQGGSYGYTF	TGTGCCAGCAGCTTGGCGCAGGGGGGAAGCTATGGCTACACCTTC
TRBV5-4	few	.	TRBJ1-1	CASSPGRDTEAFF	TGTGCCAGCAGCCCGGGGAGAGACACTGAAGCTTTCTTT
TRBV29-1	.	.	TRBJ1-1	CSVGVETTYTEAFF	TGCAGCGTTGGGGTGGAGACAACTTACACTGAAGCTTTCTTT
TRBV6-5	.	.	TRBJ2-7	CASTGDSYEQYF	TGTGCCAGCACCGGGGACTCCTACGAGCAGTACTTC
TRBV2	.	TRBD2	TRBJ2-1	CASNLLAGDRSSYNEQFF	TGTGCCAGCAACCTTCTGGCGGGGGATAGGAGCTCCTACAATGAGCAGTTCTTC
TRBV4-3	.	TRBD1	TRBJ2-1	CASSQDYRGVNEQFF	TGCGCCAGCAGCCAAGACTACAGGGGGGTCAATGAGCAGTTCTTC
TRBV29-1	.	.	TRBJ1-4	CSVEDLTGFGEKLFF	TGCAGCGTTGAAGATCTGACAGGCTTTGGTGAAAAACTGTTTTTT
TRBV11-2	.	.	TRBJ1-5	CASGIGGSNQPQHF	TGTGCCAGCGGGATTGGAGGGAGCAATCAGCCCCAGCATTTT
TRBV6-5	.	.	TRBJ2-5	CASSLTQETQYF	TGTGCCAGCAGCCTAACACAAGAGACCCAGTACTTC
TRBV4-2	.	.	TRBJ2-1	CASSQSGGPGVYNEQFF	TGTGCCAGCAGCCAATCGGGCGGTCCAGGCGTCTACAATGAGCAGTTCTTC
TRBV7-2	.	.	TRBJ2-7	CASSLGTFKYF	TGTGCCAGCAGCTTGGGGACTTTCAAGTACTTC
TRBV28	.	.	TRBJ1-1	CASMNPHTEAFF	TGTGCCAGCATGAACCCCCACACTGAAGCTTTCTTT
TRBV30	.	TRBD1	TRBJ2-3	CAWSVGGGPGTDTQYF	TGTGCCTGGAGTGTAGGGGGCGGCCCGGGCACAGATACGCAGTATTTT
TRBV7-2	once	TRBD2	TRBJ2-5	CASSQTSGVWMGDVETQYF	TGTGCCAGCAGCCAGACTAGCGGGGTATGGATGGGGGATGTAGAGACCCAGTACTTC
TRBV29-1	few	.	TRBJ1-5	CSVVQAGSNQPQHF	TGCAGCGTTGTACAGGCAGGGAGCAATCAGCCCCAGCATTTT
TRBV28	.	TRBD1	TRBJ2-6	CASSFPAGGPSGANVLTF	TGTGCCAGCAGTTTTCCCGCAGGGGGCCCTTCTGGGGCCAACGTCCTGACTTTC
TRBV7-2	.	.	TRBJ1-6	CASSPTWGLNNSPLHF	TGTGCCAGCAGCCCCACCTGGGGGCTGAATAATTCACCCCTCCACTTT
TRBV25-1	.	.	TRBJ1-1	CASSEQGARTEAFF	TGTGCCAGCAGTGAACAGGGCGCGCGCACTGAAGCTTTCTTT
TRBV9	.	TRBD1	TRBJ1-4	CASSGLQGENEKLFF	TGTGCCAGCAGCGGACTACAGGGGGAGAATGAAAAACTGTTTTTT
TRBV2	.	TRBD1	TRBJ1-2	CASGTGVSGYTF	TGTGCCAGCGGGACAGGGGTTAGTGGCTACACCTTC
TRBV19	.	TRBD1	TRBJ1-1	CASSGQGGEKAFF	TGTGCCAGTAGTGGCCAGGGGGGGGAAAAAGCTTTCTTT
TRBV30	.	TRBD1	TRBJ2-3	CAWGQGHTDTQYF	TGTGCCTGGGGACAGGGACACACAGATACGCAGTATTTT
TRBV11-2	.	.	TRBJ1-1	CASSPGTYTEAFF	TGTGCCAGCAGCCCCGGGACATACACTGAAGCTTTCTTT
TRBV7-9	.	.	TRBJ2-3	CASNPGGGITDTQYF	TGTGCCAGCAACCCCGGGGGCGGGATCACAGATACGCAGTATTTT
TRBV18	.	TRBD1	TRBJ2-1	CASSPSRGINEQFF	TGTGCCAGCTCACCATCCAGGGGGATCAATGAGCAGTTCTTC
TRBV29-1	.	.	TRBJ2-7	CSVAQGHEQYF	TGCAGCGTTGCCCAGGGACACGAGCAGTACTTC
TRBV28	.	TRBD2	TRBJ2-2	CASSTPGGTTGELFF	TGTGCCAGCAGTACCCCGGGGGGGACCACCGGGGAGCTGTTTTTT
TRBV28	.	.	TRBJ2-7	CASSTYYEQYF	TGTGCCAGCAGTACATACTACGAGCAGTACTTC
TRBV13	.	.	TRBJ2-5	CASSLLGRGGQETQYF	TGTGCCAGCAGCTTATTAGGTAGGGGCGGTCAAGAGACCCAGTACTTC
TRBV30	once	.	TRBJ2-4	CAWNEMDAKNIQYF	TGTGCCTGGAATGAAATGGACGCCAAAAACATTCAGTACTTC
TRBV15	.	.	TRBJ2-2	CATSRDLGGAGELFF	TGTGCCACCAGCAGAGATCTAGGTGGAGCCGGGGAGCTGTTTTTT
TRBV7-2	.	.	TRBJ1-5	CASSQEGAQPQHF	TGTGCCAGCAGCCAAGAGGGTGCACAGCCCCAGCATTTT
TRBV7-2	.	.	TRBJ1-5	CASSSGQFQPQHF	TGTGCCAGCAGCTCCGGACAGTTTCAGCCCCAGCATTTT
TRBV6-6	.	.	TRBJ1-5	CASSARGPQHF	TGTGCCAGCAGTGCCAGGGGGCCCCAGCATTTT
TRBV6-5	.	.	TRBJ1-6	CASSYRAGSNSPLHF	TGTGCCAGCAGTTACAGGGCAGGGAGCAATTCACCCCTCCACTTT
TRBV27	.	.	TRBJ2-4	CASSLSLAKNIQYF	TGTGCCAGCAGTTTATCATTAGCCAAAAACATTCAGTACTTC
TRBV5-6	.	.	TRBJ1-4	CASSLRTVDEKLFF	TGTGCCAGCAGCTTGAGGACCGTGGATGAAAAACTGTTTTTT
TRBV9	.	TRBD2	TRBJ2-3	CASSPSGAGDTQYF	TGTGCCAGCAGCCCTAGCGGGGCGGGAGATACGCAGTATTTT
TRBV6-5	.	TRBD1	TRBJ1-5	CASSYSGTGGNQPQHF	TGTGCCAGCAGTTACTCGGGGACAGGGGGAAATCAGCCCCAGCATTTT
TRBV7-2	.	TRBD2	TRBJ2-5	CASSLGGESTQYF	TGTGCCAGCAGCTTGGGAGGGGAGTCGACCCAGTACTTC
TRBV28	.	TRBD1	TRBJ1-1	CASRGTGATEAFF	TGTGCCAGCAGAGGGACAGGGGCGACTGAAGCTTTCTTT